This paragraph covers one TCR beta chain sequence. Its antigen is not known. Sequencing was performed with immunoSEQ multiplex PCR; in TCRdb, only in-frame clones are kept and a portion is missing. The sample shows around 69,000 clones, around 70% of them seen only once. The data belong to a study of vaccination effects on CD4 cells after COVID-19. Study-wide context: The median interval between the second dose and post-vaccine sampling was 72 days.

Viral peptide pools were used in the ViraFEST assay to expand antigen-specific CD4+ T cells, and sequencing came afterward. Following culture for around 9 days, CD4+ T cells were isolated. Either the BNT162b2 or mRNA-1273 vaccine was given to participants in two doses. The V gene's germline CDR1 is GTSNPN and CDR2 SVGIG (reference sequence). There are 13 residues in the CDR3. V was clipped by 5 bases and J by 5 bases; unmatched bases: 4. This clonotype was obtained from a human donor who received a COVID-19 vaccine. The V gene is TRBV30, the J gene TRBJ1-4, with 8 bases that match TRBD1. The sample consisted of CD4+ T cells from PBMCs cultured with HCoV-229E spike peptides, taken after COVID-19 vaccination. As DNA, the CDR3 is TGTGCCTGGCTACAGGGGGGGAATGAAAAACTGTTTTTT. Translating gives CAWLQGGNEKLFF.